The 12 T cell receptor beta chains reported below all come from one sample, sequenced in a study of CD8 T cells in Susac syndrome. With random hexamers, about 0.5 to 1 ug RNA was reverse transcribed. MiXCR, run by TCRdb on the immunoSEQ multiplex PCR reads, gives a single entry per CDR3 protein. The data show 150,000 to 200,000 distinct CDR3 sequences, about 94% seen once. Sequencing was performed on CD4+ T cells from PBMCs. All receptors derive from a human donor in good health.

The chain joins TRBV5-1 to TRBJ2-2, with D perhaps being TRBD1 or TRBD2 (5 bases each). V was trimmed by 3 bases and J by 0 bases, leaving 12 bases between them. Germline CDR1 SGHRS, CDR2 YFSETQ. The length of the CDR3 is 16 residues. In nucleotides, the CDR3 is TGCGCCAGCAGCTCGGTCGGGACGGCGAACACCGGGGAGCTGTTTTTT. Protein sequence: CASSSVGTANTGELFF.

The chain uses TRBV5-1 and TRBJ1-4, with D uncertain. Per germline, CDR1 SGHRS and CDR2 YFSETQ. V was cut by 4 bases and J by 5 bases, with 21 bases left in between. The CDR3 runs 17 residues. CDR3 coding DNA: TGCGCCAGCAGCCCTTCAGACGGTGGAAGACCGAATGAAAAACTGTTTTTT. This gives the protein CASSPSDGGRPNEKLFF.

The CDR3 nucleotides read TGTGCCAGCAGCTACGCTGGGACAGGCGCTTCGTGGGGGGCCAACGTCCTGACTTTC. The encoded protein is CASSYAGTGASWGANVLTF. This chain joins TRBV5-4 and TRBJ2-6; 8 nucleotides agree with TRBD1. The CDR3 spans 19 residues. Germline CDR1 SGHNT, CDR2 YYREEE (reference sequence). The V and J ends lost 3 bases and 4 bases, in that order; junction bases with no gene match: 15. The full variable domain, rest sourced from reference TRBV5-4 and TRBJ2-6, is ETGVTQSPTHLIKTRGQQVTLRCSSQSGHNTVSWYQQALGQGPQFIFQYYREEENGRGNFPPRFSGLQFPNYSSELNVNALELDDSALYLCASSYAGTGASWGANVLTFGAGSRLTVL.

The rearrangement links TRBV6-5 to TRBJ1-6; D uncertain. The CDR3 totals 12 residues. V was clipped by 11 bases and J by 6 bases, with 11 bases between them. The V gene's germline CDR1 is MNHEY and CDR2 SVGAGI. CDR3 loop: CAAGRVNSPLHF. CDR3 coding DNA: TGTGCCGCGGGGAGGGTTAATTCACCCCTCCACTTT.

The chain uses TRBV6-1 and TRBJ1-5, with 9 nucleotides matching TRBD1. The V segment lost 6 bases and the J segment 1 base; nucleotides outside the gene matches: 10. Germline V CDR1 and CDR2: MNHNS, SASEGT. The CDR3 extends over 17 amino acids. CDR3 region: CASRKTGGGLSNQPQHF. In DNA, the CDR3 is TGTGCCAGCAGAAAGACAGGGGGGGGACTAAGCAATCAGCCCCAGCATTTT.

The V call is TRBV27, the J call TRBJ2-7, with D uncertain. The V gene's germline CDR1 is MNHEY and CDR2 SMNVEV (reference sequence). Trimming left V 3 bases short and J 3 bases short, with 15 bases between. This CDR3 is 15 amino acids long. The CDR3 DNA sequence: TGTGCCAGCAGTTTCCCCGCGGACGGAGTCTACGAGCAGTACGTC. Protein: CASSFPADGVYEQYV.

The J gene is TRBJ1-1, the V gene TRBV24-1; TRBD1 aligns across 8 bases. With 3 bases clipped from V and 0 bases from J, the junction kept 2 bases outside the gene matches. The CDR3 has 15 amino acids. Per the germline V gene, CDR1 is KGHDR and CDR2 is SFDVKD. The CDR3 bases are TGTGCCACCAGTGATAGACAGGGGATGAACACTGAAGCTTTCTTT. This gives the protein CATSDRQGMNTEAFF.

The chain employs TRBV19 and TRBJ1-5; D possibly corresponds to TRBD1 (5 bases). With 8 bases removed from V and 3 bases from J, the gap between germline ends came to 11 bases. Per the germline V gene, CDR1 is LNHDA and CDR2 is SQIVND (reference sequence). The CDR3 spans 13 residues. Here the CDR3 reads CASRDVYNQPQHF. CDR3 coding DNA: TGTGCCAGTCGGGACGTTTACAATCAGCCCCAGCATTTT.

The genes are TRBV18 and TRBJ1-2; 7 bases map to TRBD1. The trim removed 2 bases at V and 3 bases at J, leaving 6 bases unmatched. This CDR3 spans 15 amino acids. Germline CDR1 and CDR2: KGHSH and LQKENI. In DNA, the CDR3 is TGTGCCAGCTCACCATTGCCAGGGGGGGACTATGGCTACACCTTC. It translates to CASSPLPGGDYGYTF.

The V and J genes are TRBV6-5 and TRBJ1-2; weak D call: TRBD1 (6 bases). This CDR3 has 13 residues. The ends were cut back, 8 bases at V and 8 bases at J, with 18 bases in the middle. Germline V gene sequence: CDR1 MNHEY, CDR2 SVGAGI. The CDR3 sequence: CASGLQGGLGYTF. CDR3 bases: TGTGCCAGCGGATTACAGGGAGGGCTCGGCTACACCTTC.

The J gene is TRBJ1-1, the V gene TRBV12-3 or TRBV12-4, with D unclear. The CDR3 sequence is 14 residues long. V was clipped by 4 bases and J by 3 bases, with 12 bases between them. The CDR3: CASSSNKGYTEAFF. The CDR3 nucleotides read TGTGCCAGCAGTTCCAATAAAGGTTACACTGAAGCTTTCTTT.

This chain connects TRBV5-1 to TRBJ2-6; D gene uncertain. This CDR3 contains 16 residues. The germline V gene encodes CDR1 SGHRS and CDR2 YFSETQ. V lost 0 bases and J lost 3, with 10 bases in between. As DNA, the CDR3 is TGCGCCAGCAGCTTGGGACTGGGAATTGGGGCCAACGTCCTGACTTTC. It specifies CASSLGLGIGANVLTF. Full variable domain (missing parts from reference TRBV5-1 and TRBJ2-6): KAGVTQTPRYLIKTRGQQVTLSCSPISGHRSVSWYQQTPGQGLQFLFEYFSETQRNKGNFPGRFSGRQFSNSRSEMNVSTLELGDSALYLCASSLGLGIGANVLTFGAGSRLTVL.